This TCR beta chain was identified in a study of T-cell memory formation after mild COVID-19. cDNA libraries for TCR alpha and TCR beta, carrying sample barcodes and UMIs, came from 5'RACE with constant-segment primers. TCRdb independently ran MiXCR on the 5' RACE reads; one entry per CDR3 protein. The data contain 14,000 to 15,000 distinct CDR3 sequences, roughly 23% of them seen just once; the ten biggest clones take up 55% to 60%. This CDR3 has 14 amino acids. V shed 6 bases and J shed 7 bases, with 17 bases lying between them. J is TRBJ2-3 and V is TRBV12-3 or TRBV12-4; a weak D match, TRBD1 (5 bases). Sequencing used PBMCs or a T cell subset sorted from them (not recorded which). This receptor was obtained from a man aged 18 to 30 who had mild COVID-19 (a few samples of this study predate the infection). Cell type and time point are not known. CDR3 DNA sequence: TGTGCCAGCAGCCCTAGGACATGGCAGCATACGCAGTATTTT. Protein product: CASSPRTWQHTQYF.